The T cell receptor beta chain described here comes from a study of breast tumors, draining lymph nodes, adjacent tissues (dated by TCRdb to the mid-2010s). General notes on the study: TCR beta repertoires were compared across tumor, adjacent nontumor tissue and axillary lymph nodes obtained from breast cancer patients. In human breast cancer, the study set out to assess how tumor, surrounding tissue and draining lymph node repertoires relate to one another and whether T cells might be exchanged between them. What the work shows at the level of the full study, not this receptor alone: Tumor and nontumor tissue repertoires were found to be significantly more similar in luminal-like than in basal-like breast cancer. Tumors showed preferential V and J gene usage, and their T-cell repertoire diversity fell below that of lymph nodes yet above that of nontumor tissue. The conclusion that tumor T cells originate in lymph nodes was presented as consistent with a hypothesis rather than as directly demonstrated. A scenario in which most tumor T cells derive from the lymph node and then expand within tumor tissue was judged to be consistent with the data.

The CDR3 runs 14 residues from the cysteine to the phenylalanine. Only the CDR3 DNA is retained, 42 bases long and in frame from the first base. CDR1 and CDR2 are drawn from the germline V gene (reference sequence): LNHDA, SQIVND. V sheds 10 bases and J sheds 4 bases, leaving 20 bases between their ends. The run used an Illumina HiSeq 2000. Multiplex PCR amplification was used to generate the TCR beta chain libraries. The amplified TCR beta chain products were analyzed by high-throughput sequencing. TCRdb took the public reads, trimmed them with fastp at Q25, ran MiXCR for clone calling and kept in-frame beta chains. CDR3 protein duplicates are merged, each entry listing the most common genes and DNA. Within this sample are roughly 110,000 distinct CDR3 sequences, with more than 25% of them counted one time only. 4.5% to 7% of the sample comes from the top ten. This clonotype was counted ten times or more. Its antigen remains undetermined. It has no much larger one-base neighbor in the sample; base qualities were not kept.

Lymph node samples were obtained from the axillary draining lymph nodes of breast cancer patients. The sequencing input was axillary lymph node tissue. In this chain, TRBV19 is recombined with TRBJ2-7, with the D gene tentatively TRBD1 or TRBD2, based on 5 matching bases in each. This receptor was taken from a female donor with breast cancer. Some clones in this sample may be carry-over from other donors' samples. The CDR3 protein: CATTPPGPLYEQYF. The nucleotide sequence reads as follows: TGTGCCACCACTCCTCCGGGACCGCTATACGAGCAGTACTTC.